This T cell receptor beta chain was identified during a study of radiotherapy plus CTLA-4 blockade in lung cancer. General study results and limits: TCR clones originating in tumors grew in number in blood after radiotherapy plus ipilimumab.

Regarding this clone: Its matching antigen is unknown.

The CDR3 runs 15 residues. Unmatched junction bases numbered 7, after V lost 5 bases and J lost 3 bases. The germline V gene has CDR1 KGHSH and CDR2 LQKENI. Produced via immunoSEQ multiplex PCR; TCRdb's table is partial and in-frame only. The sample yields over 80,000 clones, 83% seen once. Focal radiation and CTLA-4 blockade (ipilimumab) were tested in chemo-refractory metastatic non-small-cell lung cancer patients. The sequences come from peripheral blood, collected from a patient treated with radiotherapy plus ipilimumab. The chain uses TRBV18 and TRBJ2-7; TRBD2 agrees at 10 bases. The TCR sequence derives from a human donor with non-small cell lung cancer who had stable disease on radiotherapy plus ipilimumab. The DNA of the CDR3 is TGTGCCAGCTCAGGGCAACTAGCGGGGTTCTACGAGCAGTACTTC. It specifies CASSGQLAGFYEQYF.